Below are 32 T cell receptor beta chains sequenced from a single sample in a study of blood T cell repertoires in COVID-19. TCRdb's table, derived via immunoSEQ multiplex PCR, lists solely in-frame clones and lacks some. The sample yields some 250,000 clones, roughly nine tenths seen once. The specimen sequenced was PBMCs or T cells enriched from blood (not recorded which). The receptors here all came from a human donor in a cohort exposed to, infected with or recovered from COVID-19 (not recorded which). The donor label of this sample is uncertain.

The rearrangement uses TRBV7-2 and TRBJ1-5; tentative D call: TRBD1 (6 bases). The CDR3 runs to 16 residues. Germline-derived CDR1 and CDR2 are SGHTA and FQGNSA. Trimming pared 5 bases from V and 2 bases from J, leaving 16 bases between. As DNA, the CDR3 is TGTGCCAGCAGCCAGGGGCAGGTCGGGGGCAATCAGCCCCAGCATTTT. It codes for CASSQGQVGGNQPQHF.

On this clone: Other DNA variants within this sample encode the same CDR3. The chain is built from TRBV4-3 and TRBJ1-3, with D unresolved. The germline V and J ends were trimmed by 0 bases and 4 bases, with 7 bases remaining between them. CDR1 is LGHNA, CDR2 YSLEER, per germline. The CDR3 is made up of 14 amino acids. The CDR3 spells CASSQDRGGNTIYF. The CDR3 DNA is TGCGCCAGCAGCCAAGATCGCGGCGGAAACACCATATATTTT.

The chain links TRBV15 to TRBJ2-3; 7 positions agree with TRBD2. Germline CDR1 reads LNHNV; CDR2 reads YYDKDF (reference sequence). The junction had 6 bases not matched to a gene; V was cut back by 0 bases and J by 0 bases. The CDR3 runs to 17 residues. The CDR3 protein is CATSRDRPSGSTDTQYF. DNA for the CDR3: TGTGCCACCAGCAGAGATCGCCCTAGCGGAAGCACAGATACGCAGTATTTT.

The CDR3 loop reads CASSQDSGGNTEAFF. CDR3 sequence (DNA): TGTGCCAGCAGCCAAGATTCGGGGGGGAACACTGAAGCTTTCTTT. The chain couples TRBV3-1 (or the pseudogene TRBV3-2) to TRBJ1-1, with D possibly matching TRBD1 (5 bases). The CDR3 contains 15 residues. Germline V gene data show CDR1 as LGHDT and CDR2 as YNNKEL (reference sequence). With 0 bases removed from V and 1 base from J, the gap between germline ends came to 9 bases.

CDR3 protein: CASSLAPGGENQPQHF. CDR3 bases: TGTGCCAGCAGCTTAGCCCCAGGGGGCGAGAATCAGCCCCAGCATTTT. This chain uses TRBV7-9 with TRBJ1-5, with TRBD1 matching over 8 bases. The CDR3 is 16 amino acids. The V segment lost 0 bases and the J segment 4 bases; nucleotides outside the gene matches: 5. Per the germline V gene, CDR1 is SEHNR and CDR2 is FQNEAQ (reference sequence). Supplemented by reference TRBV7-9 and TRBJ1-5, the full variable domain reads DTGVSQNPRHKITKRGQNVTFRCDPISEHNRLYWYRQTLGQGPEFLTYFQNEAQLEKSRLLSDRFSAERPKGSFSTLEIQRTEQGDSAMYLCASSLAPGGENQPQHFGDGTRLSIL.

This chain joins TRBV6-5 and TRBJ2-7; no reliable D call. Germline loops: CDR1 MNHEY, CDR2 SVGAGI. Trimming removed 6 bases at V and 0 bases at J, with 12 bases between. The CDR3 has 14 amino acids. The CDR3 protein is CASRRQRFSYEQYF. For the CDR3, the DNA is TGTGCCAGCAGGAGGCAGAGATTCTCCTACGAGCAGTACTTC.

The chain joins TRBV5-4 to TRBJ1-1; 7 bases map to TRBD1. V trimming: 4 bases; J trimming: 2 bases; junction bases outside the gene matches: 11. CDR3 length: 16 residues. Germline CDR1 SGHNT, CDR2 YYREEE (reference sequence). The CDR3 nucleotides are TGTGCCAGCAGCGACCCCGGGACAGCCTATAACACTGAAGCTTTCTTT. Its protein product is CASSDPGTAYNTEAFF.

CDR3 in DNA: TGTGCCAGCAGCCCGTGGACTTCGTCCTACGAGCAGTACTTC. Translating it yields CASSPWTSSYEQYF. The V gene is TRBV7-9, the J gene TRBJ2-7; D is possibly TRBD2 (5 bases). V lost 5 bases and J lost 1, with 12 bases in between. CDR3 length: 14 amino acids. Germline V gives CDR1 SEHNR, CDR2 FQNEAQ (reference sequence).

V and J are TRBV7-2 and TRBJ1-1; D gene unclear. Trimming pared 8 bases from V and 1 base from J, leaving 14 bases between. The CDR3 has 14 residues. Germline lookup yields CDR1 SGHTA and CDR2 FQGNSA. The CDR3 loop is CASLWLGRNTEAFF. CDR3 in DNA: TGTGCCAGCCTATGGCTAGGGAGGAACACTGAAGCTTTCTTT.

In this sample, this clone turned up once. The chain joins TRBV19 to TRBJ2-7; D might be TRBD1 (5 bases). CDR3 size: 16 residues. CDR1 and CDR2 from the germline V gene are LNHDA and SQIVND (reference sequence). Trimming removed 3 bases from V and 5 bases from J, with 20 bases in between. CDR3 in amino acids: CASSISRARPVDEQYF. For the CDR3, the DNA is TGTGCCAGTAGTATCAGCAGGGCGAGACCCGTCGACGAGCAGTACTTC.

The chain has TRBV19 and TRBJ2-2; 9 bases align to TRBD1. Germline V gene data show CDR1 as LNHDA and CDR2 as SQIVND (reference sequence). V gave up 7 bases and J gave up 5 bases; unmatched junction bases: 2. CDR3 length equals 13 residues. The CDR3 region is CASTDRGTGELFF. The CDR3 bases are TGTGCCAGTACGGACAGGGGTACCGGGGAGCTGTTTTTT.

The V and J genes are TRBV7-3 and TRBJ2-3, with D possibly TRBD1 on 5 matching bases. V was trimmed by 5 bases and J by 3 bases, leaving 12 bases between them. This CDR3 spans 14 amino acids. The germline gives CDR1 SGHTA, CDR2 FQGTGA. CDR3 DNA: TGTGCCAGCAGCCAATCAGGGTGGACAGATACGCAGTATTTT. This sequence encodes CASSQSGWTDTQYF.

V gene TRBV2 combines with J gene TRBJ1-5; 9 bases line up with TRBD1. The CDR3 extends over 14 amino acids. Germline assignment: CDR1 SNHLY and CDR2 FYNNEI. Unmatched junction bases numbered 5, after V lost 6 bases and J lost 5 bases. CDR3 in DNA: TGTGCCAGCAGAAGGGACAGGGATTATCAGCCCCAGCATTTT. Its translation is CASRRDRDYQPQHF.

The gene calls are TRBV4-2 and TRBJ1-2; 9 nucleotides align to TRBD1. The J segment lost 3 bases and the V segment lost 1 base, leaving 15 bases of the junction unmatched. Germline V gene lookup returns CDR1 LGHNA and CDR2 YNFKEQ. CDR3 length: 19 residues. This chain's CDR3 is CASSQALVKQGAADYGYTF. CDR3 nucleotides: TGTGCCAGCAGCCAAGCACTCGTAAAACAGGGGGCGGCGGACTATGGCTACACCTTC.

This clone was recorded only once. The rearrangement links TRBV12-5 to TRBJ2-7, with D tentatively TRBD1 (5 bases). The CDR3 length is 12 residues. The germline V gene encodes CDR1 LGHNT and CDR2 FRNRAP. V was trimmed by 7 bases and J by 2 bases, leaving 9 bases between them. The CDR3 here is CASVTEAYEQYF. CDR3 nucleotides: TGTGCTAGTGTGACAGAGGCCTACGAGCAGTACTTC.

This chain links TRBV7-2 with TRBJ2-5, with D hard to call. CDR3 length: 12 residues. Trimming removed 5 bases at V and 0 bases at J, with 4 bases between. Germline V gene lookup returns CDR1 SGHTA and CDR2 FQGNSA. CDR3 residues: CASSPDQETQYF. In DNA form, the CDR3 reads TGTGCCAGCAGCCCGGACCAAGAGACCCAGTACTTC.

The J gene is TRBJ1-5, the V gene TRBV30; 10 bases fit TRBD1. The junction had 2 bases not matched to a gene; V was cut back by 3 bases and J by 6 bases. This CDR3 region has 13 residues. Germline CDR1 GTSNPN, CDR2 SVGIG (reference sequence). The CDR3 nucleotides read TGTGCCTGGAGCAGGACAGGGGGTCAGCCCCAGCATTTT. It encodes CAWSRTGGQPQHF.

The CDR3 coding sequence is TGTGCCAGTAGCCTTAGCGGGGGGGCCTACAATGAGCAGTTCTTC. Its translation is CASSLSGGAYNEQFF. The chain recombines TRBV19 with TRBJ2-1, with 11 bases fitting TRBD2. Germline CDR1 reads LNHDA; CDR2 reads SQIVND (reference sequence). The J segment lost 2 bases and the V segment lost 6 bases, leaving 3 bases of the junction unmatched. The CDR3 spans 15 residues.

J is TRBJ2-3 and V is TRBV2, with D possibly being TRBD1 (5 bases). V lost 3 bases and J 5 bases, leaving 15 bases between the germline ends. The CDR3 runs 15 residues. Germline CDR1 SNHLY, CDR2 FYNNEI. The CDR3 nucleotides read TGTGCCAGCAGTGAGCAGGGTCCCTCTCAAGATACGCAGTATTTT. Protein sequence: CASSEQGPSQDTQYF.

The chain recombines TRBV4-3 with TRBJ1-1; D is undetermined. The CDR3 loop spans 14 amino acids. V was shortened by 3 bases and J by 1 base, with 9 bases between the two germline ends. CDR1 is LGHNA and CDR2 is YSLEER in the germline V gene. DNA for the CDR3: TGCGCCAGCAGCCACCAGGCACGGAACACTGAAGCTTTCTTT. Protein product: CASSHQARNTEAFF.

Only one count was recorded for this clone. The genes are TRBV19 and TRBJ1-5; D ambiguous. The V and J ends lost 5 bases and 3 bases respectively, with 11 bases between them. The CDR3 contains 14 residues. Germline lookup yields CDR1 LNHDA and CDR2 SQIVND (reference sequence). In DNA form, the CDR3 reads TGTGCCAGTAGTCTAATCGGGGTCAATCAGCCCCAGCATTTT. Translating gives CASSLIGVNQPQHF. Looking up the rest from reference TRBV19 and TRBJ1-5 gives the full variable domain: DGGITQSPKYLFRKEGQNVTLSCEQNLNHDAMYWYRQDPGQGLRLIYYSQIVNDFQKGDIAEGYSVSREKKESFPLTVTSAQKNPTAFYLCASSLIGVNQPQHFGDGTRLSIL.

V usage is TRBV5-1 and J usage is TRBJ2-7, with 9 bases that match TRBD1. J was trimmed by 5 bases and V by 3 bases; bases with no gene match: 12. This CDR3 has 16 residues. Germline lookup yields CDR1 SGHRS and CDR2 YFSETQ. CDR3 bases: TGCGCCAGCAGCTCGACCCGGGGGACAGGGATTGACGAGCAGTACTTC. This codes for CASSSTRGTGIDEQYF.

This clone was detected a few times. The chain has TRBV2 and TRBJ2-1; 8 nucleotides align to TRBD2. V dropped 8 bases and J dropped 7; count of bases not matched to a gene: 13. The CDR3 runs to 15 residues. CDR1 is SNHLY, CDR2 FYNNEI, per germline. CDR3 in DNA: TGTGCCAGCCGGAGAAGGGCGCGGGGGGATAATGAGCAGTTCTTC. Encoded protein: CASRRRARGDNEQFF.

The V gene is TRBV13, the J gene TRBJ1-2; tentatively, D is TRBD1 (6 bases). The ends were cut back, 5 bases at V and 7 bases at J, with 14 bases in the middle. From germline, CDR1 is PRHDT and CDR2 FYEKMQ (reference sequence). The CDR3 totals 13 residues. The DNA for the CDR3 is TGTGCCAGCAGCCGGGCCCGGGGGGCTGGCTACACCTTC. As protein: CASSRARGAGYTF.

The gene calls are TRBV5-4 and TRBJ2-1; 7 nucleotides align to TRBD2. Germline lookup yields CDR1 SGHNT and CDR2 YYREEE (reference sequence). J lost 4 bases, V lost 4 bases, and 8 bases had no gene match. The CDR3 extends over 15 amino acids. Here the CDR3 DNA reads TGTGCCAGCAGCCCCCCGGGCGGGGGTTACAATGAGCAGTTCTTC. Residues: CASSPPGGGYNEQFF.

The chain combines TRBV4-2 with TRBJ2-3; D is perhaps TRBD2 (6 bases). The CDR3 extends over 14 amino acids. V was cut by 0 bases and J by 6 bases, with 10 bases left in between. Germline V gene data show CDR1 as LGHNA and CDR2 as YNFKEQ. DNA of the CDR3: TGTGCCAGCAGCCAAGAGCGGGACTCGGATACGCAGTATTTT. Amino acid sequence: CASSQERDSDTQYF.

J is TRBJ2-3 and V is TRBV6-5; no reliable D call. V gave up 0 bases and J gave up 0 bases, with 10 bases separating them. The CDR3 has 16 residues. From germline, CDR1 is MNHEY and CDR2 SVGAGI. The CDR3 DNA reads as TGTGCCAGCAGTTACTCGCGTCTAACTAGCACAGATACGCAGTATTTT. Amino acid sequence: CASSYSRLTSTDTQYF.

V usage is TRBV9 and J usage is TRBJ2-5, with 9 bases matching TRBD2. The CDR3 loop spans 15 amino acids. Unmatched junction bases numbered 6, after V lost 2 bases and J lost 4 bases. Looked up from germline, CDR1 is SGDLS and CDR2 is YYNGEE. The CDR3, as DNA: TGTGCCAGCAGCGTTCGCGGGGGGGCCGGAGAGACCCAGTACTTC. It translates to CASSVRGGAGETQYF.

The V call is TRBV24-1, the J call TRBJ2-5, with D tentatively TRBD1 (5 bases). CDR1 is KGHDR, CDR2 SFDVKD, per germline. V was trimmed by 5 bases and J by 0 bases, leaving 9 bases between them. The CDR3 consists of 14 residues. The CDR3 DNA sequence: TGTGCCACCAGTGTTCACAGGTACCAAGAGACCCAGTACTTC. Translated: CATSVHRYQETQYF.

The chain couples TRBV30 to TRBJ2-6, with 8 bases identical to TRBD2. CDR1 is GTSNPN, CDR2 SVGIG, per germline (reference sequence). This CDR3 has 15 residues. The junction had 7 bases not matched to a gene; V was cut back by 5 bases and J by 4 bases. CDR3 bases: TGTGCCTGGGGGGGACTAGTTAGCGGGGCCAACGTCCTGACTTTC. This gives the protein CAWGGLVSGANVLTF.

The chain uses TRBV6-4 and TRBJ1-6; 7 bases are a match to TRBD1. Germline V gene lookup returns CDR1 MRHNA and CDR2 SNTAGT. The length of the CDR3 is 13 residues. The V segment lost 9 bases and the J segment 11 bases; nucleotides outside the gene matches: 10. CDR3 DNA: TGTGCCAGAAAGGACAGGCCTAGGACACCCCTCCACTTT. It encodes CARKDRPRTPLHF.

The rearrangement joins TRBV7-2 to TRBJ2-3; D is undetermined. V shed 4 bases and J shed 3 bases, with 5 bases lying between them. The CDR3 runs to 12 residues. Germline values: CDR1 SGHTA, CDR2 FQGNSA. The CDR3: CASSSVTDTQYF. The CDR3, as DNA: TGTGCCAGCAGCTCCGTAACAGATACGCAGTATTTT.